This TCR beta chain stems from a study of blood T cell repertoires in COVID-19. Study in general: The samples span acute and convalescent COVID-19 from the United States, Italy and Spain. T cells, B-cell-depleted T cells, or PBMCs provided the cDNA or gDNA that served as material.

The trim removed 6 bases at V and 8 bases at J, leaving 8 bases unmatched. The germline CDR1 and CDR2 sequences are MRHNA and SNTAGT. This CDR3 contains 14 residues. Original data processing: Amplification from reference gene primers served as the basis for estimated nucleated cell counts. Repertoires were generated with immunoSEQ multiplex PCR, while TCRdb's copy carries only in-frame clones and drops some. V, J and clone size were drawn from that table, and D and trimming were deduced from the DNA. Counted here are about 56,000 clones, 80% to 90% occurring once; the ten biggest clones make up 10% to 15%.

This chain joins TRBV6-4 and TRBJ2-1; TRBD2 matches at 9 bases. This receptor was taken from a woman aged 80 or older with acute or convalescent COVID-19. The sample comprised peripheral blood. The CDR3, as DNA: TGTGCCAGCAGCCGTAGCGGGGGAGGATATGAGCAGTTCTTC. It encodes CASSRSGGGYEQFF.